A single sample gave rise to the 14 T cell receptor beta chains below, sequenced in a study of T-cell memory formation after mild COVID-19. TCRdb analysed the 5' RACE reads with MiXCR anew, one entry per CDR3 protein. In the table there are about 390,000 distinct CDR3 sequences, roughly 15% of which are singletons. Sequenced sample: PBMCs or a T cell subset sorted from them (not recorded which). These TCRs come from a man younger than 35 who had mild COVID-19 (a few samples of this study predate the infection). Cell type and time point are not known.

The chain uses TRBV20-1 and TRBJ1-2; 8 bases are a match to TRBD1. CDR1 and CDR2 from the germline V gene are DFQATT and SNEGSKA (reference sequence). CDR3 length: 16 residues. Trimming at V came to 5 bases and at J to 2 bases, leaving 13 bases not matched to a gene. The CDR3 nucleotides are TGCAGTGCTGCTGCGACAGGGGTTCAGAGGAACTATGGCTACACCTTC. Translation: CSAAATGVQRNYGYTF.

This clonotype was picked up a small number of times. V gene TRBV7-6 combines with J gene TRBJ2-3; 8 bases are shared with TRBD2. The CDR3 spans 17 residues. CDR1 and CDR2 (germline): SGHVS, FNYEAQ. The V segment lost 5 bases and the J segment 5 bases; nucleotides outside the gene matches: 15. The DNA for the CDR3 is TGTGCCAGCAGCGCAGAGGGTTTCGGGGGGGCTGGAGATACGCAGTATTTT. Its translation: CASSAEGFGGAGDTQYF.

This clonotype was detected only a few times. The rearrangement joins TRBV28 to TRBJ1-4, with a tentative D call TRBD1 (5 bases). Germline loops: CDR1 MDHEN, CDR2 SYDVKM. Trimming stripped 2 bases from V and 8 bases from J, with 15 bases between. This CDR3 has 15 residues. The CDR3 nucleotides read TGTGCCAGCAGTTTACCTTGGGGGATCGAGGAAAAACTGTTTTTT. It codes for CASSLPWGIEEKLFF.

Points on this clonotype: An end of the junction differs from the germline gene, which may be a read error. The chain employs TRBV27 and TRBJ2-5; tentatively, D is TRBD1 (6 bases). Germline V lookup: CDR1 MNHEY, CDR2 SMNVEV (reference sequence). There are 14 residues in the CDR3. The chain's CDR3 is CASSHGQNQETQYF. CDR3 bases: TGTGCCAGCAGTCACGGACAGAACCAGGAGACCCAGTACTTC.

The table lists this clonotype with many counts. V gene TRBV2 combines with J gene TRBJ1-6; 10 positions agree with TRBD1. Germline trimming cut 11 bases from V and 9 bases from J; bases unmatched to any gene: 7. Germline loops: CDR1 SNHLY, CDR2 FYNNEI. The length of the CDR3 is 13 residues. CDR3 region: CAGRTGGLSPLHF. In DNA, the CDR3 is TGTGCCGGACGGACAGGGGGTCTTTCACCCCTCCACTTT.

The chain links TRBV5-1 to TRBJ1-2; 7 nucleotides match TRBD1. Germline lookup yields CDR1 SGHRS and CDR2 YFSETQ. The CDR3 loop spans 14 amino acids. The J segment lost 4 bases and the V segment lost 4 bases, leaving 7 bases of the junction unmatched. CDR3 region: CASSPPGQAYGYTF. Written as DNA, the CDR3 is TGCGCCAGCAGCCCGCCCGGACAGGCCTATGGCTACACCTTC.

The J gene is TRBJ1-6, the V gene TRBV4-1, with no clear D. The V end lost 1 base, the J end lost 8 bases, and 6 bases lay between the germline ends. This CDR3 spans 13 amino acids. Germline V gene sequence: CDR1 MGHRA, CDR2 YSYEKL. CDR3 loop: CASSQAGYSPLHF. The DNA of the CDR3 is TGCGCCAGCAGCCAAGCCGGGTATTCACCCCTCCACTTT.

This clonotype has only a few counts. The chain has TRBV12-3 or TRBV12-4 and TRBJ2-1; 9 positions agree with TRBD2. V shed 5 bases and J 5 bases; nucleotides not matched to a gene: 4. The CDR3 has 14 residues. Here the CDR3 reads CASSVSGGHNEQFF. The CDR3 DNA follows: TGTGCCAGCAGTGTGAGCGGGGGGCACAATGAGCAGTTCTTC.

The chain combines TRBV29-1 with TRBJ2-5; the D call may be TRBD1 or TRBD2 (5 bases each). This CDR3 contains 15 residues. V was cut by 0 bases and J by 5 bases, with 16 bases left in between. The V gene's germline CDR1 is SQVTM and CDR2 ANQGSEA. The CDR3, as DNA: TGCAGCGTTGAAGATCGGGACCCCCCCGGGGAGACCCAGTACTTC. Its protein product is CSVEDRDPPGETQYF.

The chain links TRBV7-3 to TRBJ1-2; a possible D gene is TRBD1 (6 bases). CDR3 length: 15 amino acids. The V end lost 6 bases, the J end lost 5 bases, and 19 bases lay between the germline ends. Germline loops: CDR1 SGHTA, CDR2 FQGTGA. CDR3 sequence reads: CASSSSPQGRYGYTF. Written as DNA, the CDR3 is TGTGCCAGCAGTTCCTCACCACAGGGAAGATATGGCTACACCTTC.

The chain is built from TRBV6-5 and TRBJ1-6; D is perhaps TRBD1 (6 bases). Germline CDR1 is MNHEY and CDR2 is SVGAGI. Deletions cut 1 base from V and 11 bases from J, with 12 bases between. The CDR3 sequence is 14 residues long. The CDR3 sequence: CASSYFSQGPPLHF. In DNA form, the CDR3 reads TGTGCCAGCAGTTACTTCTCACAGGGTCCACCCCTCCACTTT.

V usage is TRBV6-2 or TRBV6-3 and J usage is TRBJ2-2, with D maybe TRBD2 (5 bases). Trimming pared 2 bases from V and 6 bases from J, leaving 13 bases between. Looked up from germline, CDR1 is MNHEY and CDR2 is SVGEGT. CDR3 length equals 15 residues. The CDR3 protein is CASSYPHRGAGELFF. CDR3 sequence (DNA): TGTGCCAGCAGTTACCCGCACCGGGGAGCCGGGGAGCTGTTTTTT.

The rearrangement uses TRBV5-1 and TRBJ1-2, with D tentatively TRBD1 (6 bases). V lost 0 bases to trimming and J lost 4 bases, with 10 bases between them. The CDR3 extends over 14 amino acids. CDR1 and CDR2 (germline): SGHRS, YFSETQ. The CDR3 region is CASSLDGGGYGYTF. CDR3 in DNA: TGCGCCAGCAGCTTGGATGGGGGCGGCTATGGCTACACCTTC. Based on the CDR3 plus reference TRBV5-1 and TRBJ1-2, the full variable domain is KAGVTQTPRYLIKTRGQQVTLSCSPISGHRSVSWYQQTPGQGLQFLFEYFSETQRNKGNFPGRFSGRQFSNSRSEMNVSTLELGDSALYLCASSLDGGGYGYTFGSGTRLTVV.

The chain is built from TRBV18 and TRBJ2-5; the D is unclear. The CDR3 extends over 15 amino acids. Trimming removed 3 bases at V and 5 bases at J, with 16 bases between. The germline V gene has CDR1 KGHSH and CDR2 LQKENI. The CDR3 nucleotides read TGTGCCAGCTCACCTTTGGGCCCCCCTCAGGAGACCCAGTACTTC. This encodes CASSPLGPPQETQYF. Variable domain in full (rest from reference TRBV18 and TRBJ2-5): NAGVMQNPRHLVRRRGQEARLRCSPMKGHSHVYWYRQLPEEGLKFMVYLQKENIIDESGMPKERFSAEFPKEGPSILRIQQVVRGDSAAYFCASSPLGPPQETQYFGPGTRLLVL.